The present entry profiles one TCR beta chain with its context. Treatment indicated: 15 to 20 received Ad26.COV2.S at low or high dose, single or two shots; about five received placebo; per-sample allocation not given. The samples were gathered on day 63 after the first injection of vaccine or placebo. The record originates from a study of Ad26.COV2.S vaccination and SARS-CoV-2 variants. The V end lost 0 bases, the J end lost 2 bases, and 11 bases lay between the germline ends. This CDR3 is built from 15 residues. Germline-derived CDR1 and CDR2 are SGDLS and YYNGEE. Clones were read by immunoSEQ multiplex PCR, and TCRdb kept only the in-frame ones, dropping some. The table lists some 350,000 clones, about 90% of them singletons.

This sequence was found in a person aged 18 to 59 who received the Ad26.COV2.S COVID-19 vaccine or a placebo. The chain combines TRBV9 with TRBJ1-1; D possibly corresponds to TRBD1 (6 bases). The sample consisted of peripheral blood, taken in a trial of Ad26.COV2.S vaccine versus placebo. This CDR3 reads CASSVVGGSNTEAFF. Here the CDR3 DNA reads TGTGCCAGCAGCGTAGTAGGGGGATCCAACACTGAAGCTTTCTTT.